This TCR beta chain derives from a study of T cell responses to AZD1222 COVID-19 vaccine. The wider study: Recipients boosted at about 4 weeks or about 12 weeks are pooled.

General study results and limits: Unmutated variant regions are reportedly the target of nearly half of TCRs that are spike-specific. Two AZD1222 doses significantly raised spike-specific TCR breadth and depth over controls.

V was pared by 2 bases and J by 6 bases, with 17 bases between. This CDR3 is 15 amino acids long. Germline lookup yields CDR1 SGHKS and CDR2 YYEKEE (reference sequence). Remarks on this clone: Its cognate antigen is unknown.

Repertoires were generated with immunoSEQ multiplex PCR, while TCRdb's copy carries only in-frame clones and drops some. Here the sample spans roughly 180,000 clones, approximately 90% being singletons. The sequence derives from an adult in good health. The chain joins TRBV5-5 to TRBJ1-2, with a possible D match to TRBD1 (5 bases). Here the sequenced sample was peripheral blood, taken on day 0 of AZD1222 vaccination. The CDR3 sequence is CASSFLTGGEDGYTF. The CDR3 bases are TGTGCCAGCAGCTTTTTAACTGGGGGAGAGGATGGCTACACCTTC.